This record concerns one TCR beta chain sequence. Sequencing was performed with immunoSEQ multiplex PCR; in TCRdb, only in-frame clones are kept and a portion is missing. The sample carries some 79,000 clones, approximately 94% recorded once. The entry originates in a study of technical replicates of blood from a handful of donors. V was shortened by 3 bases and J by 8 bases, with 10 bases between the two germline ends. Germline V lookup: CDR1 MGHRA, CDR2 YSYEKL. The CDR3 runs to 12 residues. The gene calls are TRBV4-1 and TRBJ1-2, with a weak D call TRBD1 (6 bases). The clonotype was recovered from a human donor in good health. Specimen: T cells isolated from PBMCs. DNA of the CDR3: TGCGCCAGCAGCCAGTGGGGGCGGGGCTACACCTTC. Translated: CASSQWGRGYTF.